Shown below are 23 T cell receptor beta chains from a single sample sequenced in a study of T cells after yellow fever vaccination. From the 5' RACE reads, TCRdb called clonotypes with MiXCR, one entry per CDR3 protein. The repertoire includes some 150,000 distinct CDR3 sequences, roughly a tenth of them detected once, and roughly 36% sits in the top ten. The sequences come from CD8+ T cells sorted from PBMCs, collected 45 days after the yellow fever booster vaccination. These TCRs come from a man aged 18 to 35 who received the YFV17D yellow fever vaccine.

This clonotype was picked up a small number of times. At one boundary the junction diverges from the germline segment, which might be a read error. The DNA for the CDR3 is TGTGCCAGCGGTGACTCTGGCGGGGCCAACGTCCTGACTTTC. The encoded protein is CASGDSGGANVLTF. J is TRBJ2-6 and V is TRBV6-4, with D hard to call. Germline V gene data show CDR1 as MRHNA and CDR2 as SNTAGT. The CDR3 has 14 amino acids.

The rearrangement joins TRBV7-6 to TRBJ2-7; D is undetermined. Trimming left V 1 base short and J 3 bases short, with 10 bases between. CDR1 SGHVS and CDR2 FNYEAQ come from the germline V gene. The CDR3 has 14 amino acids. The CDR3 sequence is CASSLEIGLYEQYF. The CDR3 nucleotides read TGTGCCAGCAGCTTAGAGATAGGGCTCTACGAGCAGTACTTC. Complete variable domain (other parts from reference TRBV7-6 and TRBJ2-7): GAGVSQSPRYKVTKRGQDVALRCDPISGHVSLYWYRQALGQGPEFLTYFNYEAQQDKSGLPNDRFSAERPEGSISTLTIQRTEQRDSAMYRCASSLEIGLYEQYFGPGTRLTVT.

V usage is TRBV6-5 and J usage is TRBJ2-3; 9 nucleotides align to TRBD1. Trimming at V came to 7 bases and at J to 6 bases, leaving 11 bases not matched to a gene. The CDR3 covers 15 residues. Germline V gene lookup returns CDR1 MNHEY and CDR2 SVGAGI. CDR3 protein: CASNQQGAPLDTQYF. DNA for the CDR3: TGTGCCAGCAATCAACAGGGGGCTCCCTTGGATACGCAGTATTTT.

This clonotype showed up just a few times. This chain connects TRBV5-6 to TRBJ2-7; perhaps TRBD1 as D (6 bases). Germline V lookup: CDR1 SGHDT, CDR2 YYEEEE. CDR3 length: 14 amino acids. With 4 bases removed from V and 7 bases from J, the gap between germline ends came to 18 bases. The CDR3: CASSLRDIAPEQYV. CDR3 DNA: TGTGCCAGCAGCCTCCGGGACATTGCCCCAGAGCAGTACGTC.

The chain joins TRBV11-2 to TRBJ2-1; D is uncertain. The length of the CDR3 is 13 residues. The germline V and J ends were trimmed by 2 bases and 9 bases, with 11 bases remaining between them. CDR1 is SGHAT and CDR2 is FQNNGV in the germline V gene. CDR3 in amino acids: CASSLYPGTEQFF. CDR3 nucleotides: TGTGCCAGCAGCTTATACCCAGGAACTGAGCAGTTCTTC.

This clonotype was counted a few times. The chain couples TRBV20-1 to TRBJ1-1; a possible D gene is TRBD1 (5 bases). CDR1 DFQATT and CDR2 SNEGSKA come from the germline V gene (reference sequence). Trimming pared 1 base from V and 4 bases from J, leaving 13 bases between. CDR3 length: 14 residues. CDR3 loop: CSARATARGTEAFF. CDR3 coding DNA: TGCAGTGCTAGAGCCACAGCGAGGGGCACTGAAGCTTTCTTT.

This chain links TRBV19 with TRBJ2-3; D unresolved. Germline lookup yields CDR1 LNHDA and CDR2 SQIVND (reference sequence). The CDR3 totals 13 residues. V was trimmed by 0 bases and J by 4 bases, leaving 5 bases between them. The chain's CDR3 is CASSIEYADTQYF. The CDR3 region has the DNA TGTGCCAGTAGTATAGAATACGCAGATACGCAGTATTTT.

This clonotype was recorded a few times. J is TRBJ2-6 and V is TRBV11-2, with D perhaps TRBD1 (6 bases). The CDR3 length is 16 residues. CDR1 and CDR2 from the germline V gene are SGHAT and FQNNGV. Trimming left V 5 bases short and J 0 bases short, with 11 bases between. CDR3 sequence (DNA): TGTGCCAGCAGCCTCGACAGGTTCTCTGGGGCCAACGTCCTGACTTTC. It encodes CASSLDRFSGANVLTF.

This clonotype was found a few times. In nucleotides, the CDR3 is TGTGCCAGCCGCAACCCAGGAGGGGCTGAAGCTTTCTTT. It yields the protein CASRNPGGAEAFF. This sequence joins TRBV7-9 and TRBJ1-1; tentative D call: TRBD1 (5 bases). V lost 8 bases to trimming and J lost 6 bases, with 16 bases between them. Germline CDR1 reads SEHNR; CDR2 reads FQNEAQ (reference sequence). The CDR3 runs 13 residues.

This clonotype showed up just a few times. The gene calls are TRBV4-3 and TRBJ1-2; TRBD1 is a possible D gene (5 bases). V was cut by 0 bases and J by 5 bases, with 13 bases left in between. In germline, CDR1 is LGHNA, CDR2 YSLEER. The CDR3 has 15 residues. The CDR3: CASSQDTQGLYGYTF. In nucleotides, the CDR3 is TGCGCCAGCAGCCAAGATACCCAGGGATTATATGGCTACACCTTC.

This clonotype showed up just a few times. The chain carries TRBV6-6 and TRBJ1-2, with D perhaps TRBD1 (5 bases). Germline lookup yields CDR1 MNHNY and CDR2 SVGAGI (reference sequence). V lost 4 bases and J lost 6, with 6 bases in between. The CDR3 runs to 11 residues. CDR3 sequence: CASSWGNGYTF. The CDR3, as DNA: TGTGCCAGCAGTTGGGGGAATGGCTACACCTTC.

V and J are TRBV20-1 and TRBJ1-3; the D gene is possibly TRBD1 (6 bases). This CDR3 is 16 amino acids long. From germline, CDR1 is DFQATT and CDR2 SNEGSKA (reference sequence). Trimming removed 0 bases at V and 4 bases at J, with 16 bases between. The CDR3 is CSAREVDSGEGNTIYF. In DNA, the CDR3 is TGCAGTGCTAGAGAAGTGGACTCAGGGGAAGGAAACACCATATATTTT.

The genes are TRBV12-3 or TRBV12-4 and TRBJ1-1, with D possibly being TRBD1 (5 bases). The germline V and J ends were trimmed by 5 bases and 0 bases, with 13 bases remaining between them. This CDR3 contains 15 residues. CDR3 in DNA: TGTGCCAGCAGTGAGGCCGGGGCCGTGAACACTGAAGCTTTCTTT. It is translated as CASSEAGAVNTEAFF.

In DNA form, the CDR3 reads TGTGCCAGCCGCCGGGACACCTCAACTAATGAAAAACTGTTTTTT. Its protein product is CASRRDTSTNEKLFF. This chain joins TRBV28 and TRBJ1-4; D might be TRBD1 (6 bases). The V gene lost 8 bases and the J gene lost 0 bases, with 13 bases spanning the gap. The CDR3 spans 15 residues. Germline loops: CDR1 MDHEN, CDR2 SYDVKM.

There are a few counts of this clonotype. The chain employs TRBV4-1 and TRBJ2-1; D not certain. The CDR3 is 14 amino acids. V gave up 4 bases and J gave up 5 bases, with 12 bases separating them. The germline gives CDR1 MGHRA, CDR2 YSYEKL. The CDR3 loop reads CASSPYEQNNEQFF. The CDR3 DNA sequence: TGCGCCAGCAGCCCCTACGAACAGAACAATGAGCAGTTCTTC.

The V and J genes are TRBV7-9 and TRBJ2-7, with 8 bases identical to TRBD2. CDR1 and CDR2 from the germline V gene are SEHNR and FQNEAQ (reference sequence). This CDR3 is 14 amino acids long. Trimming cost V 5 bases and J 2 bases; bases outside gene matches: 5. CDR3 coding DNA: TGTGCCAGCAGCCCACCCGGGGGGGCCTACGAGCAGTACTTC. It codes for CASSPPGGAYEQYF.

This clonotype was detected ten times or more. The V gene is TRBV12-3 or TRBV12-4, the J gene TRBJ2-5; D remains unclear. The CDR3 has 13 residues. V was trimmed by 2 bases and J by 5 bases, leaving 9 bases between them. The CDR3 is CASSLNPAETQYF. As DNA, the CDR3 is TGTGCCAGCAGTTTAAACCCCGCCGAGACCCAGTACTTC.

In this sample, this clonotype turned up once. The chain combines TRBV4-3 with TRBJ2-5; D is unresolved. The CDR3 loop spans 11 amino acids. CDR1 is LGHNA and CDR2 is YSLEER in the germline V gene. V was clipped by 1 base and J by 10 bases, with 7 bases between them. The CDR3 DNA reads TGCGCCAGCAGCCAAGGCGCTGTCCAGTACTTC. The encoded protein is CASSQGAVQYF.

This clonotype was recorded at least ten times. This chain joins TRBV20-1 and TRBJ1-1; D is possibly TRBD1 (5 bases). Germline assignment: CDR1 DFQATT and CDR2 SNEGSKA (reference sequence). Trimming took 5 bases from V and 5 from J, leaving 21 bases between them. This CDR3 is 15 amino acids long. Here the CDR3 DNA reads TGCAGTGCTCCTAGATTGGGGCGCTGGGATACTGAAGCTTTCTTT. Translated, it gives CSAPRLGRWDTEAFF.

Only a few counts were recorded for this clonotype. The V and J genes are TRBV27 and TRBJ1-1; D is uncertain. V gave up 5 bases and J gave up 3 bases, with 19 bases separating them. The CDR3 spans 16 residues. CDR1 and CDR2 (germline): MNHEY, SMNVEV (reference sequence). This CDR3 is CASSPLPGRGDTEAFF. The CDR3, as DNA: TGTGCCAGCAGTCCTCTTCCCGGCCGCGGGGACACTGAAGCTTTCTTT.

The genes are TRBV7-8 and TRBJ2-7, with D perhaps TRBD2 (6 bases). This CDR3 is built from 12 residues. Germline CDR1 is SGHVS and CDR2 is FQNEAQ. V gave up 8 bases and J gave up 2 bases, with 10 bases separating them. The CDR3, as DNA: TGTGCCAGCGGGACTCCTCCCTACGAGCAGTACGTC. Protein sequence: CASGTPPYEQYV.

This clonotype was detected only a few times. The V call is TRBV20-1, the J call TRBJ1-4; a weak D match, TRBD1 (5 bases). This CDR3 spans 15 amino acids. Germline V gene sequence: CDR1 DFQATT, CDR2 SNEGSKA (reference sequence). V was shortened by 0 bases and J by 8 bases, with 16 bases between the two germline ends. This CDR3 reads CSARDFGRVEEKLFF. The CDR3 DNA is TGCAGTGCTAGAGATTTTGGCAGGGTTGAAGAAAAACTGTTTTTT.

This chain links TRBV6-1 with TRBJ1-4, with no clear D. Trimming shortened V by 2 bases and J by 2 bases, and 18 bases separated the two germline ends. The CDR3 totals 18 residues. Germline assignment: CDR1 MNHNS and CDR2 SASEGT. CDR3 region: CASSERVRVLMTNEKLFF. DNA for the CDR3: TGTGCCAGCAGTGAAAGGGTTCGGGTACTCATGACTAATGAAAAACTGTTTTTT.